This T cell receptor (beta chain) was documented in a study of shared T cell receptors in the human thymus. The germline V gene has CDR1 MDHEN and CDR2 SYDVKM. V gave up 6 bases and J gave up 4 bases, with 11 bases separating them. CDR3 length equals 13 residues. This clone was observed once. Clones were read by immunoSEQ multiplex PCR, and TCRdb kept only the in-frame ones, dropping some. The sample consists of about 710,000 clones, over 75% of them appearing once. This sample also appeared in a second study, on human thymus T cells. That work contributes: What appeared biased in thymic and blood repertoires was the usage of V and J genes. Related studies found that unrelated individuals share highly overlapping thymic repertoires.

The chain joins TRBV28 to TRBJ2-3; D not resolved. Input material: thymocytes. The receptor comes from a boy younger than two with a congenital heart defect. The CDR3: CASRPRISDTQYF. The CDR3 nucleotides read TGTGCCAGCAGACCTAGAATTTCAGATACGCAGTATTTT.